This T cell receptor (beta chain) was sequenced for a study of post-analysis software for immune sequencing data. V was pared by 1 base and J by 1 base, with 4 bases between. The CDR3 loop spans 13 amino acids. Points from the study as a whole: Roughly five TRBV segments appeared more often in patients than in controls, and TRBV5-6, TRBV5-1 and TRBV20-1 were among these. Versus controls, multiple sclerosis patients showed significantly lower diversity (normalized Chao1).

Unique molecular identifiers tagged the TCR beta cDNA libraries. MiXCR was run by TCRdb on the PCR reads, yielding one entry per CDR3 protein. Of under 900,000 distinct CDR3 sequences listed, roughly half were seen once; the top ten hold over 4%. On this clonotype: Its antigen is still unknown.

V and J are TRBV12-3 or TRBV12-4 and TRBJ1-2; no clear D gene. This sequence originates from a girl aged 10-17 years with multiple sclerosis. Sequenced input: blood. The CDR3 sequence is CASSLGFNYGYTF. The CDR3 region has the DNA TGTGCCAGCAGTTTAGGGTTTAACTATGGCTACACCTTC.